These T cell receptor beta chains were read from a single sample in a study of identical twins. TCRdb analysed the 5' RACE reads with MiXCR anew, one entry per CDR3 protein. The sample comprises just under 650,000 distinct CDR3 sequences, 7.1% of which are singletons, and 1.5% to 2% rests with the top ten. This sample also appeared in a second study, on yellow fever vaccine responses in identical twins.

The sample consisted of PBMCs. Receptors originate from a young woman in good health. Each CDR3 is given with its conserved first and last residue. The D gene is left open where the match is weak. Not all rows give a size; the values are once, few, many and, for expanded clones, a class.

cdr3_aa: CASSLGTGDNQPQHF
cdr3_nt: TGTGCCAGCAGTTTAGGAACAGGGGACAATCAGCCCCAGCATTTT
v_call: TRBV5-1
j_call: TRBJ1-5
clone_size: many
d_call: TRBD1

cdr3_aa: CASSRNREGGYTF
cdr3_nt: TGTGCCAGCAGCCGGAACAGGGAAGGTGGCTACACCTTC
v_call: TRBV14
j_call: TRBJ1-2
clone_size: many
d_call: -

cdr3_aa: CASSFPPANSPLHF
cdr3_nt: TGTGCCAGCAGCTTCCCCCCCGCTAATTCACCCCTCCACTTT
v_call: TRBV7-9
j_call: TRBJ1-6
clone_size: few
d_call: -

cdr3_aa: CATTGTSGANVLTF
cdr3_nt: TGTGCCACCACAGGGACCTCTGGGGCCAACGTCCTGACTTTC
v_call: TRBV7-7
j_call: TRBJ2-6
clone_size: -
d_call: -

cdr3_aa: CASSLAGLAASYEQYF
cdr3_nt: TGCGCCAGCAGCTTGGCGGGACTAGCGGCGTCCTACGAGCAGTACTTC
v_call: TRBV5-1
j_call: TRBJ2-7
clone_size: few
d_call: TRBD2

cdr3_aa: CASSLGGGVETQYF
cdr3_nt: TGTGCCAGCAGCTTAGGGGGCGGAGTGGAGACCCAGTACTTC
v_call: TRBV7-3
j_call: TRBJ2-5
clone_size: once
d_call: -

cdr3_aa: CASRVGGADTGELFF
cdr3_nt: TGTGCCAGCAGAGTCGGCGGGGCCGACACCGGGGAGCTGTTTTTT
v_call: TRBV9
j_call: TRBJ2-2
clone_size: many
d_call: -

cdr3_aa: CASSFAGGGNQPQHF
cdr3_nt: TGTGCCAGCAGTTTTGCAGGGGGCGGCAATCAGCCCCAGCATTTT
v_call: TRBV12-3/TRBV12-4
j_call: TRBJ1-5
clone_size: many
d_call: TRBD1

cdr3_aa: CAIRRTSESSYNEQFF
cdr3_nt: TGTGCCATCAGACGGACTAGCGAGAGCTCCTACAATGAGCAGTTCTTC
v_call: TRBV10-3
j_call: TRBJ2-1
clone_size: few
d_call: TRBD2

cdr3_aa: CAINLNTGELFF
cdr3_nt: TGTGCCATCAATTTAAACACCGGGGAGCTGTTTTTT
v_call: TRBV2
j_call: TRBJ2-2
clone_size: -
d_call: -

cdr3_aa: CASSILEGNSPLHF
cdr3_nt: TGTGCCAGCAGCATCCTTGAGGGTAATTCACCCCTCCACTTT
v_call: TRBV3-1
j_call: TRBJ1-6
clone_size: many
d_call: -

cdr3_aa: CATPDPGGRGAFF
cdr3_nt: TGTGCCACCCCAGACCCCGGGGGCAGAGGGGCTTTCTTT
v_call: TRBV24-1
j_call: TRBJ1-1
clone_size: few
d_call: -

cdr3_aa: CATSDYGNTEAFF
cdr3_nt: TGTGCCACCAGTGATTACGGGAACACTGAAGCTTTCTTT
v_call: TRBV24-1
j_call: TRBJ1-1
clone_size: few
d_call: -

cdr3_aa: CASSSPLPNEQFF
cdr3_nt: TGTGCCAGCAGCTCACCCCTCCCGAATGAGCAGTTCTTC
v_call: TRBV11-2
j_call: TRBJ2-1
clone_size: many
d_call: -

cdr3_aa: CASRRTGSDEQYF
cdr3_nt: TGCGCCAGCAGAAGGACAGGGTCTGACGAGCAGTACTTC
v_call: TRBV5-1
j_call: TRBJ2-7
clone_size: many
d_call: TRBD1

cdr3_aa: CSARDGASTGELFF
cdr3_nt: TGCAGTGCTAGAGATGGGGCGAGCACCGGGGAGCTGTTTTTT
v_call: TRBV20-1
j_call: TRBJ2-2
clone_size: few
d_call: -

cdr3_aa: CSARDRATDTQYF
cdr3_nt: TGCAGCGCCAGGGACAGGGCGACAGATACGCAGTATTTT
v_call: TRBV29-1
j_call: TRBJ2-3
clone_size: -
d_call: TRBD1

cdr3_aa: CASRRMNTEAFF
cdr3_nt: TGTGCCAGCAGACGGATGAACACTGAAGCTTTCTTT
v_call: TRBV12-3/TRBV12-4
j_call: TRBJ1-1
clone_size: few
d_call: -

cdr3_aa: CASSARGFQPQHF
cdr3_nt: TGTGCCAGCAGTGCCAGGGGTTTCCAGCCCCAGCATTTT
v_call: TRBV12-3/TRBV12-4
j_call: TRBJ1-5
clone_size: many
d_call: -

cdr3_aa: CASSGPPYGYTF
cdr3_nt: TGCGCCAGCAGCGGACCGCCCTATGGCTACACCTTC
v_call: TRBV5-1
j_call: TRBJ1-2
clone_size: many
d_call: -

cdr3_aa: CATSRVSYNEQFF
cdr3_nt: TGTGCCACCAGCAGAGTGTCTTACAATGAGCAGTTCTTC
v_call: TRBV15
j_call: TRBJ2-1
clone_size: few
d_call: -

cdr3_aa: CASSFPPWTSGRRRTGELFF
cdr3_nt: TGTGCCAGCAGTTTCCCCCCCTGGACTAGCGGGAGAAGGCGCACCGGGGAGCTGTTTTTT
v_call: TRBV28
j_call: TRBJ2-2
clone_size: few
d_call: TRBD2

cdr3_aa: CASSEAPNYGYTF
cdr3_nt: TGTGCCAGCAGTGAAGCGCCCAACTATGGCTACACCTTC
v_call: TRBV2
j_call: TRBJ1-2
clone_size: -
d_call: -

cdr3_aa: CASSLGSGLAGGWDEQFF
cdr3_nt: TGCGCCAGCAGCTTGGGGTCGGGACTAGCGGGAGGATGGGATGAGCAGTTCTTC
v_call: TRBV5-1
j_call: TRBJ2-1
clone_size: many
d_call: TRBD2

cdr3_aa: CSGAGGHNEKLFF
cdr3_nt: TGCAGCGGCGCAGGGGGCCATAATGAAAAACTGTTTTTT
v_call: TRBV29-1
j_call: TRBJ1-4
clone_size: few
d_call: TRBD1

cdr3_aa: CASSLVAGITLHF
cdr3_nt: TGTGCCAGCAGTTTAGTCGCGGGGATAACCCTCCACTTT
v_call: TRBV28
j_call: TRBJ1-6
clone_size: -
d_call: -

cdr3_aa: CASSYRQGLGNQPQHF
cdr3_nt: TGTGCCAGCAGCTACCGACAAGGGTTAGGCAATCAGCCCCAGCATTTT
v_call: TRBV12-3/TRBV12-4
j_call: TRBJ1-5
clone_size: -
d_call: -

cdr3_aa: CASSYIEGYTF
cdr3_nt: TGTGCCAGCAGTTACATTGAGGGCTACACCTTC
v_call: TRBV6-6
j_call: TRBJ1-2
clone_size: many
d_call: -

cdr3_aa: CATSDNGLTDTQYF
cdr3_nt: TGTGCCACCAGTGATAACGGGCTCACAGATACGCAGTATTTT
v_call: TRBV24-1
j_call: TRBJ2-3
clone_size: few
d_call: -

cdr3_aa: CSATIESSYNEQFF
cdr3_nt: TGCAGTGCTACGATAGAAAGCTCCTACAATGAGCAGTTCTTC
v_call: TRBV20-1
j_call: TRBJ2-1
clone_size: -
d_call: -

cdr3_aa: CAIRGQNNQPQHF
cdr3_nt: TGTGCCATCAGGGGACAGAACAATCAGCCCCAGCATTTT
v_call: TRBV10-3
j_call: TRBJ1-5
clone_size: many
d_call: TRBD1

cdr3_aa: CASSSSGVLRAFF
cdr3_nt: TGCGCCAGCAGCTCGTCCGGGGTGCTAAGAGCTTTCTTT
v_call: TRBV5-1
j_call: TRBJ1-1
clone_size: many
d_call: -

cdr3_aa: CASRQTSGRPEQYF
cdr3_nt: TGTGCCAGCAGACAGACTAGCGGGAGGCCGGAGCAGTACTTC
v_call: TRBV2
j_call: TRBJ2-7
clone_size: few
d_call: TRBD2

cdr3_aa: CASSKTRLAGGYNEQFF
cdr3_nt: TGTGCCAGCAGCAAAACCCGTCTAGCGGGGGGGTACAATGAGCAGTTCTTC
v_call: TRBV5-6
j_call: TRBJ2-1
clone_size: -
d_call: TRBD2

cdr3_aa: CASSWSNTGELFF
cdr3_nt: TGTGCCAGCAGTTGGTCGAACACCGGGGAGCTGTTTTTT
v_call: TRBV27
j_call: TRBJ2-2
clone_size: -
d_call: -

cdr3_aa: CASSSRRTQETQYF
cdr3_nt: TGTGCCAGCAGCTCCCGCCGGACCCAAGAGACCCAGTACTTC
v_call: TRBV5-5
j_call: TRBJ2-5
clone_size: -
d_call: -

cdr3_aa: CASSLSEGLNQPQHF
cdr3_nt: TGTGCCAGCAGCTTGAGTGAGGGGCTCAATCAGCCCCAGCATTTT
v_call: TRBV5-5
j_call: TRBJ1-5
clone_size: few
d_call: -

cdr3_aa: CASSPLSGQGAYEQYF
cdr3_nt: TGTGCCAGCTCACCACTCTCGGGACAGGGGGCTTACGAGCAGTACTTC
v_call: TRBV18
j_call: TRBJ2-7
clone_size: -
d_call: TRBD1

cdr3_aa: CASSFDTRKAFF
cdr3_nt: TGTGCCAGCAGTTTTGATACCCGGAAGGCTTTCTTT
v_call: TRBV12-3/TRBV12-4
j_call: TRBJ1-1
clone_size: -
d_call: -

cdr3_aa: CAISANPGSKNIQYF
cdr3_nt: TGTGCCATCAGTGCCAATCCAGGGAGCAAAAACATTCAGTACTTC
v_call: TRBV10-3
j_call: TRBJ2-4
clone_size: many
d_call: -

cdr3_aa: CASSQEPGAGNTIYF
cdr3_nt: TGTGCCAGCAGCCAAGAGCCCGGAGCTGGAAACACCATATATTTT
v_call: TRBV4-2
j_call: TRBJ1-3
clone_size: -
d_call: -

cdr3_aa: CASSLAQLSTDTQYF
cdr3_nt: TGTGCCAGCAGCTTAGCTCAGCTAAGCACAGATACGCAGTATTTT
v_call: TRBV7-9
j_call: TRBJ2-3
clone_size: many
d_call: -

cdr3_aa: CSVWQNIYANYGYTF
cdr3_nt: TGCAGCGTTTGGCAGAACATATACGCTAACTATGGCTACACCTTC
v_call: TRBV29-1
j_call: TRBJ1-2
clone_size: few
d_call: -

cdr3_aa: CASSPPLARGTDTQYF
cdr3_nt: TGTGCCAGCTCACCACCGTTGGCCAGGGGCACAGATACGCAGTATTTT
v_call: TRBV18
j_call: TRBJ2-3
clone_size: -
d_call: -

cdr3_aa: CSTPLRGKNEQFF
cdr3_nt: TGCAGCACCCCCCTCCGGGGGAAGAATGAGCAGTTCTTC
v_call: TRBV20-1
j_call: TRBJ2-1
clone_size: few
d_call: -

cdr3_aa: CATSIAGGRETQYF
cdr3_nt: TGTGCCACCAGCATCGCGGGGGGGCGGGAGACCCAGTACTTC
v_call: TRBV15
j_call: TRBJ2-5
clone_size: -
d_call: TRBD2

cdr3_aa: CASSLRQNLNTEAFF
cdr3_nt: TGTGCCAGCAGCCTACGACAGAATTTGAACACTGAAGCTTTCTTT
v_call: TRBV11-3
j_call: TRBJ1-1
clone_size: few
d_call: -

cdr3_aa: CASSQGLVVAATDTQYF
cdr3_nt: TGTGCCAGCAGCCAGGGACTAGTGGTTGCCGCAACGGATACGCAGTATTTT
v_call: TRBV7-9
j_call: TRBJ2-3
clone_size: -
d_call: TRBD2

cdr3_aa: CSVDITGVQETQYF
cdr3_nt: TGCAGCGTTGATATTACGGGAGTTCAAGAGACCCAGTACTTC
v_call: TRBV29-1
j_call: TRBJ2-5
clone_size: many
d_call: -

cdr3_aa: CASSPGQGGGTEAFF
cdr3_nt: TGCGCCAGCAGCCCAGGACAGGGAGGGGGGACTGAAGCTTTCTTT
v_call: TRBV5-1
j_call: TRBJ1-1
clone_size: many
d_call: TRBD1

cdr3_aa: CASSDSINYGYTF
cdr3_nt: TGCGCCAGCAGTGACAGCATTAACTATGGCTACACCTTC
v_call: TRBV10-2
j_call: TRBJ1-2
clone_size: few
d_call: -

cdr3_aa: CASTRDESGSSTDTQYF
cdr3_nt: TGTGCCAGCACCCGAGACGAATCAGGGTCTAGCACAGATACGCAGTATTTT
v_call: TRBV11-2
j_call: TRBJ2-3
clone_size: many
d_call: -

cdr3_aa: CASSPEGPQFF
cdr3_nt: TGTGCCAGCAGCCCGGAGGGCCCGCAGTTCTTC
v_call: TRBV5-6
j_call: TRBJ2-1
clone_size: many
d_call: -

cdr3_aa: CATRGGNTEAFF
cdr3_nt: TGTGCCACCCGGGGCGGGAACACTGAAGCTTTCTTT
v_call: TRBV6-6
j_call: TRBJ1-1
clone_size: few
d_call: -

cdr3_aa: CASSLVDTGWGEQYF
cdr3_nt: TGCGCCAGCAGCTTGGTTGACACCGGGTGGGGCGAGCAGTACTTC
v_call: TRBV5-1
j_call: TRBJ2-7
clone_size: -
d_call: -